This is a list of T cell receptor beta chains from one sample in a study of blood T cell repertoires in COVID-19. The repertoire was sequenced with immunoSEQ multiplex PCR; TCRdb's copy has only in-frame clones and lacks some. The table shows more than 80,000 clones, with around 82% occurring only once. Sequenced sample: peripheral blood. All receptors derive from a man aged 50-59 years with active or convalescent COVID-19. Both conserved end residues are part of each CDR3. The D gene is left open where the match is weak. A row's size may be missing; if present it is once, few, many or a size class.

j_gene: TRBJ2-2; abundance: .; v_gene: TRBV5-4; d_gene: .; CDR3nt: TGTGCCAGCAGGTCCGGACTAATCGACACCGGGGAGCTGTTTTTT; CDR3aa: CASRSGLIDTGELFF
j_gene: TRBJ2-7; abundance: few; v_gene: TRBV30; d_gene: TRBD1; CDR3nt: TGTGCCTGGAGGATCAGCAGGGGGCTGTACTTC; CDR3aa: CAWRISRGLYF
j_gene: TRBJ2-1; abundance: .; v_gene: TRBV28; d_gene: .; CDR3nt: TGTGCCAGCAGTCGGGACCGGGGGGCGGGGAATGAGCAGTTCTTC; CDR3aa: CASSRDRGAGNEQFF
j_gene: TRBJ1-5; abundance: .; v_gene: TRBV21-1; d_gene: .; CDR3nt: TGTGCCATCCGGCAGGGGGACCAGCCCCAGCATTTT; CDR3aa: CAIRQGDQPQHF
j_gene: TRBJ1-4; abundance: .; v_gene: TRBV14; d_gene: .; CDR3nt: TGTGCCAGCAGCCAAGGGATCAGGGTTGGAGAAAAACTGTTTTTT; CDR3aa: CASSQGIRVGEKLFF
j_gene: TRBJ1-6; abundance: once; v_gene: TRBV6-5; d_gene: TRBD1; CDR3nt: TGTGCCAGCACCCCCGGACAGGGGGTTAATTCACCCCTCCACTTT; CDR3aa: CASTPGQGVNSPLHF
j_gene: TRBJ2-5; abundance: .; v_gene: TRBV20-1; d_gene: TRBD2; CDR3nt: TGCAGTGCTAGTCGACTAGCGGGGGTTCAAGAGACCCAGTACTTC; CDR3aa: CSASRLAGVQETQYF
j_gene: TRBJ1-4; abundance: .; v_gene: TRBV18; d_gene: .; CDR3nt: TGTGCCAGCTCACCTAGGACACCTGGGGGCGAAAAACTGTTTTTT; CDR3aa: CASSPRTPGGEKLFF
j_gene: TRBJ1-2; abundance: .; v_gene: TRBV5-6; d_gene: .; CDR3nt: TGTGCCAGCAGCTTGGGACAGGAATATGGCTACACCTTC; CDR3aa: CASSLGQEYGYTF
j_gene: TRBJ2-3; abundance: .; v_gene: TRBV19; d_gene: .; CDR3nt: TGTGCCAGTAGTTTCTCGCTAGCCGCAGATACGCAGTATTTT; CDR3aa: CASSFSLAADTQYF
j_gene: TRBJ1-2; abundance: .; v_gene: TRBV6-6; d_gene: .; CDR3nt: TGTGCCAGCAGCCCCAGGGAAGATGGCTACACCTTC; CDR3aa: CASSPREDGYTF
j_gene: TRBJ1-3; abundance: .; v_gene: TRBV7-9; d_gene: .; CDR3nt: TGTGCCAGCAGCCCGGACAACTCTGGAAACACCATATATTTT; CDR3aa: CASSPDNSGNTIYF
j_gene: TRBJ2-7; abundance: .; v_gene: TRBV28; d_gene: TRBD1; CDR3nt: TGTGCCAGCAGTTTATCGTTCGGAACCGGGACAGGGAACGAGCAGTACTTC; CDR3aa: CASSLSFGTGTGNEQYF
j_gene: TRBJ1-2; abundance: .; v_gene: TRBV19; d_gene: .; CDR3nt: TGTGCCAGTAGTACTGGACAGTTGATTGGCTACACCTTC; CDR3aa: CASSTGQLIGYTF
j_gene: TRBJ2-7; abundance: few; v_gene: TRBV7-9; d_gene: .; CDR3nt: TGTGCCAGCACCCCCGGACGGGGGTACGAGCAGTACTTC; CDR3aa: CASTPGRGYEQYF
j_gene: TRBJ1-1; abundance: .; v_gene: TRBV27; d_gene: .; CDR3nt: TGTGCCAGCATGTCACCGGGGATTATCACTGAAGCTTTCTTT; CDR3aa: CASMSPGIITEAFF